This T cell receptor (beta chain) was captured in a study of blood T cells in healthy people across ages. This clonotype was seen more than once but under ten times. Its target is unknown. Whole-study results and caveats: As age increased, TCR beta diversity per million T cells fell in a roughly linear fashion.

Each individual donor underwent a draw of roughly 10 milliliters of peripheral blood. The second PCR ran roughly 7 to 12 cycles with a sample-barcoded 5' primer and J-beta primers. Each cDNA was tagged by a template-switch adaptor containing 12 random nucleotides. Each sample yielded at least 3 million CDR3-containing paired-end reads. One entry per CDR3 protein, called by TCRdb with MiXCR from the 5' RACE reads. The sample yields 700,000 or so distinct CDR3 sequences, 22% seen once. V shed 0 bases and J shed 0 bases, with 16 bases lying between them. Germline-derived CDR1 and CDR2 are SGHRS and YFSETQ. The CDR3 covers 18 residues.

The source is a man between 65 and 79 years old in good health. Material for sequencing was blood. J is TRBJ2-4 and V is TRBV5-1, with a tentative D call TRBD1 (5 bases). In DNA, the CDR3 is TGCGCCAGCAGCTTGGGACAGTCCCTTACCCTAGCCAAAAACATTCAGTACTTC. As protein: CASSLGQSLTLAKNIQYF. The whole variable domain, remainder taken from reference TRBV5-1 and TRBJ2-4, is KAGVTQTPRYLIKTRGQQVTLSCSPISGHRSVSWYQQTPGQGLQFLFEYFSETQRNKGNFPGRFSGRQFSNSRSEMNVSTLELGDSALYLCASSLGQSLTLAKNIQYFGAGTRLSVL.